This T cell receptor (beta chain) was observed in a study of blood T cell repertoires in COVID-19. The CDR3 loop spans 12 amino acids. The ends were cut back, 3 bases at V and 6 bases at J, with 9 bases in the middle. Germline V CDR1 and CDR2: KGHSH, LQKENI. Original handling: Scientists estimated how many nucleated cells there were by amplifying reference gene primers. Assay used: immunoSEQ multiplex PCR; TCRdb lists only in-frame clones, some missing. The V and J calls and the clone size are those of that table, but D and trimming were determined from the DNA. The sample has 250,000 to 350,000 clones, approximately 85% seen once.

This TCR derives from a woman in her thirties who had recovered from COVID-19. The sequencing input was PBMCs or T cells enriched from blood (not recorded which). This chain joins TRBV18 and TRBJ2-7, with a weak D call TRBD1 (5 bases). CDR3 region: CASSPGRGEQYF. DNA for the CDR3: TGTGCCAGCTCACCGGGTAGGGGCGAGCAGTACTTC.